What follows are 3 T cell receptor beta chains derived from one specimen sequenced in a study of identifying expanded T cells in peripheral blood. Data came from immunoSEQ multiplex PCR; TCRdb stores just in-frame clones and leaves some out. This table has 100,000 or so clones, around 88% appearing once. The specimen sequenced was blood. The source of these receptors is a person between 18 and 75 years old in good health.

The rearrangement uses TRBV9 and TRBJ2-2; D gene unclear. Germline V gene sequence: CDR1 SGDLS, CDR2 YYNGEE. The CDR3 has 18 residues. Trimming cost V 0 bases and J 5 bases, with 20 bases left between them. The CDR3 sequence is CASSVGGVSQLWTGELFF. The CDR3 nucleotides are TGTGCCAGCAGCGTAGGAGGAGTCTCACAACTATGGACCGGGGAGCTGTTTTTT.

This chain connects TRBV19 to TRBJ2-6, with D possibly TRBD1 on 5 matching bases. Germline V lookup: CDR1 LNHDA, CDR2 SQIVND (reference sequence). The CDR3 covers 14 residues. Between the trimmed V and J ends, which lost 5 bases and 2 bases, there was a span of 7 bases. In DNA form, the CDR3 reads TGTGCCAGTAGTCAACAGGCTGGGGCCAACGTCCTGACTTTC. It specifies CASSQQAGANVLTF.

This clone was counted a single time. J is TRBJ2-5 and V is TRBV28, with TRBD1 matching over 7 bases. With V trimmed by 7 bases and J by 3 bases, 5 bases remained unmatched. The CDR3 is 13 amino acids. The V gene's germline CDR1 is MDHEN and CDR2 SYDVKM. The CDR3 coding sequence is TGTGCCAGCATCCGACAGGGCAAAGAGACCCAGTACTTC. Amino acids: CASIRQGKETQYF.